Reported below is one TCR beta chain. The antigen it recognizes is unknown. Libraries were built with 5' RACE. Preparation of each TCR library used about 4,000 ng of total RNA. For each sample, cDNA synthesis with SMARTScribe reverse transcriptase was split into eight separate reactions. Unique molecular identifiers containing a 6-nucleotide sample barcode were introduced through template switching during cDNA synthesis. Amplification of TCRalpha and TCRbeta cDNA involved two nested PCRs of 16 and 9 cycles, and each PCR was followed by bead purification. Before amplification, the cDNA was treated with uracil DNA-glycosylase and purified using the QIAquick PCR purification kit. In the second PCR, Illumina TruSeq-compatible adapters and sample-specific barcodes were added. Library quality and concentration were checked on TapeStation and Qubit, and libraries were pooled at around 5.3 ng each. Pooled libraries were sequenced on an Illumina HiSeq2500 single-index Rapid Run with 2 x 100 bp reads and custom sequencing primers. The source study handled its data this way. MiGEC version 1.2.6 was used for UMI-based consensus assembly, which corrected PCR and sequencing errors. MiXCR version 2.1.1 was used to carry out V(D)J alignment, clonotype assembly and CDR3 extraction. To normalise gene usage, clonotype sharing and MAIT/NKT TCR abundance, the analysis used the top 1000, 10 000 and 20 000 clonotypes per sample. After downsampling to 27 000 UMIs, diversity was calculated as the inverse Simpson index using the vegan R package. Paired Mann-Whitney U tests on discordant twin pairs were used, with Benjamini-Hochberg multiple-testing correction. TCRdb reprocessed the reads into one record per CDR3 protein sequence, lacking DNA. The V and J calls here are based on TCRdb, not the publication. Per the sample table, the count is around 380,000 distinct CDR3 sequences. 2% to 3% of the sample rests with the top ten.

These data originate in a study of monozygotic twins with inflammatory bowel disease (dated by TCRdb to between 2019 and 2020). The study in broad terms: A total of 28 monozygotic twin pairs were included in the full study, comprising nine German pairs (four IBD-concordant, five IBD-discordant) and 19 IBD-discordant Danish pairs. The search for disease-associated traits relied mainly on comparing IBD patients with their genetically identical healthy co-twins within discordant pairs. Each individual had, on average, about 151 000 unique TCRalpha sequences and 181 000 unique TCRbeta sequences available for analysis.

From the cysteine through the phenylalanine, the CDR3 covers 15 amino acids. This entry has no DNA. Based on the germline V gene (reference sequence), the CDR1 and CDR2 sequences are DFQATT and SNEGSKA. From each donor, a roughly 2.3 ml peripheral blood sample was collected into PAXgene tubes and stored at -80 degrees C. Without T cell sorting, total RNA was isolated from whole blood using the PAXgene blood miRNA kit on an automated QIAcube. Peripheral blood from monozygotic twin pairs, either concordant or discordant for inflammatory bowel disease, underwent deep TCRalpha and TCRbeta repertoire profiling that used unique molecular barcoding. Smoking habits were recorded for all twin pairs, and each individual was classified as a current, former or never smoker. General study outcomes and caveats: The analysis was unable to tell different T cell subtypes apart. Repertoire similarity did not differ between concordant and discordant twins, possibly due to limited statistical power. TCRbeta repertoire diversity, by inverse Simpson index, was decreased in IBD patients compared with their healthy co-twins. Background noise and inter-individual variability may have been introduced into the repertoires by the differing immunosuppressive treatments among patients. No single strong signal or clonotype linked to IBD turned up in the results, so the idea that one exists was not supported. Fewer clonotypes were shared with other individuals by IBD patients than by healthy twins, most markedly in patients showing signs of disease activity.

This TCR was recovered from a human donor with ulcerative colitis or Crohn's disease, or a healthy co-twin of an affected twin (not recorded which). This chain is built from TRBV20-1 and TRBJ2-1; there is no DNA to check the TCRdb D call of TRBD2. Sequenced: blood. The encoded CDR3 is CSARDEQGAYNEQFF.